This T cell receptor beta chain is from a study of cytomegalovirus exposure and HLA in healthy donors. The PCR used 60 Vbeta and 13 Jbeta primers. Clones were read by immunoSEQ multiplex PCR, and TCRdb kept only the in-frame ones, dropping some. The table shows 200,000 to 250,000 clones, with around 86% occurring only once. The J segment lost 3 bases and the V segment lost 4 bases, leaving 8 bases of the junction unmatched. CDR1 and CDR2 (germline): MDHEN, SYDVKM. CDR3 length: 15 amino acids. Input material: PBMCs. The source of this sequence is a woman in her forties in good health and CMV-seronegative. This chain connects TRBV28 to TRBJ1-1, with 7 bases lining up with TRBD1. CDR3: CASSSPGQPHTEAFF. DNA of the CDR3: TGTGCCAGCAGTTCTCCGGGACAGCCTCACACTGAAGCTTTCTTT.